This T cell receptor beta chain stems from a study of blood T cells in healthy people across ages. From germline, CDR1 is DFQATT and CDR2 SNEGSKA (reference sequence). V was shortened by 6 bases and J by 2 bases, with 12 bases between the two germline ends. This CDR3 contains 13 residues. Sample-barcoded 5' priming and a J-beta primer mix drove a second PCR of roughly 6 to 12 cycles. TCRdb called the 5' RACE reads again in MiXCR, with one record for every CDR3 protein. The table records about 2 million distinct CDR3 sequences, just under 50% of them present only once. The rearrangement uses TRBV20-1 and TRBJ2-3; D is uncertain. The TCR was taken from a woman in her thirties or forties in good health. Sequencing was carried out using blood. For the CDR3, the DNA is TGCAGTGCGAGGCTAGACTTCACAGATACGCAGTATTTT. Protein sequence: CSARLDFTDTQYF.